Listed below are T cell receptor beta chains from one sample, sequenced in a study of blood T cell repertoires in COVID-19. Only in-frame clones appear in the TCRdb table, and some are missing; sequencing was by immunoSEQ multiplex PCR. This sample has about 260,000 clones, with 75% to 90% found just once. Sequencing used PBMCs or T cells enriched from blood (not recorded which). These receptors came from a woman in her twenties or thirties with acute COVID-19. The CDR3 runs from the conserved cysteine through the conserved F or W. The D gene is left open where the match is weak. The listing skips clone size in some rows; elsewhere it reads once, few, many or a size class.

j_gene: TRBJ2-1
v_gene: TRBV4-1
abundance: NA
d_gene: NA
CDR3nt: TGCGCCAGCAGCCAAGTAGCGGATGGGGGCAATGAGCAGTTCTTC
CDR3aa: CASSQVADGGNEQFF

j_gene: TRBJ1-2
v_gene: TRBV10-3
abundance: NA
d_gene: NA
CDR3nt: TGTGCCATCAGTGACCCGGACAGCGCCGAGACTAACTATGGCTACACCTTC
CDR3aa: CAISDPDSAETNYGYTF

j_gene: TRBJ2-7
v_gene: TRBV5-4
abundance: NA
d_gene: NA
CDR3nt: TGTGCCAGCAGCTTCTTTGGCTCCTCTGTCGAGCAGTACTTC
CDR3aa: CASSFFGSSVEQYF

j_gene: TRBJ2-4
v_gene: TRBV28
abundance: NA
d_gene: TRBD2
CDR3nt: TGTGCCAGCAGTCCCGACCACACTGGCGGGAGATACATTCAGTACTTC
CDR3aa: CASSPDHTGGRYIQYF

j_gene: TRBJ2-1
v_gene: TRBV29-1
abundance: NA
d_gene: TRBD2
CDR3nt: TGCAGCGTTGAAGATCGGGCGGCTAGCGGGAGGATTGAGCAGTTCTTC
CDR3aa: CSVEDRAASGRIEQFF

j_gene: TRBJ2-3
v_gene: TRBV15
abundance: NA
d_gene: TRBD2
CDR3nt: TGTGCCACCAGCAGAGACCGGACTAGCGCAGCAGATACGCAGTATTTT
CDR3aa: CATSRDRTSAADTQYF

j_gene: TRBJ1-4
v_gene: TRBV5-6
abundance: NA
d_gene: NA
CDR3nt: TGTGCCAGCAGCTTGGCAGGGGACGTTGGAACTAATGAAAAACTGTTTTTT
CDR3aa: CASSLAGDVGTNEKLFF

j_gene: TRBJ1-1
v_gene: TRBV28
abundance: NA
d_gene: TRBD1
CDR3nt: TGTGCCAGCCTCCCTCTCCCCCAGGGGGCAGGTACTGAAGCTTTCTTT
CDR3aa: CASLPLPQGAGTEAFF

j_gene: TRBJ2-1
v_gene: TRBV5-1
abundance: once
d_gene: NA
CDR3nt: TGCGCCAGCAGCCGGGGGACTTTCGGCTCCTACAATGAGCAGTTCTTC
CDR3aa: CASSRGTFGSYNEQFF

j_gene: TRBJ2-2
v_gene: TRBV27
abundance: few
d_gene: NA
CDR3nt: TGTGCCAGCAGTTTGACTAGTTCCTTGAACACCGGGGAGCTGTTTTTT
CDR3aa: CASSLTSSLNTGELFF

j_gene: TRBJ1-2
v_gene: TRBV9
abundance: NA
d_gene: NA
CDR3nt: TGTGCCAGCAGCATCTCCACGAACGGGGTCCGAAACTATGGCTACACCTTC
CDR3aa: CASSISTNGVRNYGYTF

j_gene: TRBJ1-2
v_gene: TRBV30
abundance: NA
d_gene: NA
CDR3nt: TGTGCCTGGAGTACAGGACTAAACTATGGCTACACCTTC
CDR3aa: CAWSTGLNYGYTF

j_gene: TRBJ2-7
v_gene: TRBV28
abundance: once
d_gene: TRBD1
CDR3nt: TGTGCCAGCAGTTACGTGGGACAGACCTCCTACGAGCAGTACTTC
CDR3aa: CASSYVGQTSYEQYF

j_gene: TRBJ2-7
v_gene: TRBV2
abundance: NA
d_gene: TRBD1
CDR3nt: TGTGCCAGCAGGGGAACGACAGGGTCCTACGAGCAGTACTTC
CDR3aa: CASRGTTGSYEQYF

j_gene: TRBJ2-7
v_gene: TRBV15
abundance: NA
d_gene: TRBD2
CDR3nt: TGTGCCACGGGGAGGGGTGGCTACGAGCAGTACTTC
CDR3aa: CATGRGGYEQYF

j_gene: TRBJ2-2
v_gene: TRBV5-1
abundance: NA
d_gene: NA
CDR3nt: TGCGCCAGCAGCTCGGTAGACACCGGGGAGCTGTTTTTT
CDR3aa: CASSSVDTGELFF

j_gene: TRBJ2-1
v_gene: TRBV15
abundance: NA
d_gene: TRBD2
CDR3nt: TGTGCCACCAGCAGGGAGGGGGGACTAGCGGGCGACAATGAGCAGTTCTTC
CDR3aa: CATSREGGLAGDNEQFF

j_gene: TRBJ2-5
v_gene: TRBV30
abundance: NA
d_gene: NA
CDR3nt: TGTGCCTGGAGTCGAGTTTTGGAGACCCAGTACTTC
CDR3aa: CAWSRVLETQYF

j_gene: TRBJ1-1
v_gene: TRBV19
abundance: NA
d_gene: NA
CDR3nt: TGTGCCAGCGGGGAGGGGCTGAACACTGAAGCTTTCTTT
CDR3aa: CASGEGLNTEAFF

j_gene: TRBJ1-5
v_gene: TRBV27
abundance: NA
d_gene: NA
CDR3nt: TGTGCCAGCGGTCCGCTGAGGGATCAGCCCCAGCATTTT
CDR3aa: CASGPLRDQPQHF

j_gene: TRBJ1-3
v_gene: TRBV27
abundance: NA
d_gene: TRBD1
CDR3nt: TGTGCCAGCAGCCGTAAGGGGGACAGGGGGTCCGGAAACACCATATATTTT
CDR3aa: CASSRKGDRGSGNTIYF

j_gene: TRBJ2-1
v_gene: TRBV2
abundance: NA
d_gene: TRBD2
CDR3nt: TGTGCCAGCAGTGGGCGGACTAGCTTGGGTGAGCAGTTCTTC
CDR3aa: CASSGRTSLGEQFF

j_gene: TRBJ2-3
v_gene: TRBV5-6
abundance: NA
d_gene: TRBD1
CDR3nt: TGTGCCAGCAGCTTGGAGACAGGGGAAACAGATACGCAGTATTTT
CDR3aa: CASSLETGETDTQYF

j_gene: TRBJ2-2
v_gene: TRBV4-3
abundance: NA
d_gene: NA
CDR3nt: TGCGCCAGCAGTCCCTGGGCAGGGGAAGGCGGGGAGCTGTTTTTT
CDR3aa: CASSPWAGEGGELFF

j_gene: TRBJ1-5
v_gene: TRBV5-1
abundance: NA
d_gene: NA
CDR3nt: TGCGCCAGCAGCTTGGGGGGGGGAGCCGATCAGCCCCAGCATTTT
CDR3aa: CASSLGGGADQPQHF

j_gene: TRBJ2-7
v_gene: TRBV18
abundance: NA
d_gene: TRBD1
CDR3nt: TGTGCCAGCTCACTACAGGGGACCTACGAGCAGTACTTC
CDR3aa: CASSLQGTYEQYF

j_gene: TRBJ2-3
v_gene: TRBV25-1
abundance: NA
d_gene: TRBD1
CDR3nt: TGTGCCAGCAGTGAACGGGACAGAATGAACACAGATACGCAGTATTTT
CDR3aa: CASSERDRMNTDTQYF

j_gene: TRBJ2-3
v_gene: TRBV5-4
abundance: once
d_gene: TRBD1
CDR3nt: TGTGCCAGCAGCCCCCGACAGGGAACGGGCACAGATACGCAGTATTTT
CDR3aa: CASSPRQGTGTDTQYF